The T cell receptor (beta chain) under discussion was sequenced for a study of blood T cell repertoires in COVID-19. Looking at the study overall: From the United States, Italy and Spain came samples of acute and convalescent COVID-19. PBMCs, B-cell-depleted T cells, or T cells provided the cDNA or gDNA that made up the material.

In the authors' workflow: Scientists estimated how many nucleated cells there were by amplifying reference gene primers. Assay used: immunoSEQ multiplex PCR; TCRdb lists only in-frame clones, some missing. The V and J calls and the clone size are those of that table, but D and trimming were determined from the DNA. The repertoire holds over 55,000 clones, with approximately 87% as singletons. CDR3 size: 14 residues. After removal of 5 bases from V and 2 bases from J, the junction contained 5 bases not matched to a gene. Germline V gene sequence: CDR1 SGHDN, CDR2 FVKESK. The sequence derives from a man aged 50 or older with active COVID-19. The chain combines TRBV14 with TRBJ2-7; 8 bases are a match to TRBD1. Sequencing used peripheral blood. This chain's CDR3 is CASSKTGDPYEQYF. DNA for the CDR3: TGTGCCAGCAGCAAGACAGGGGACCCCTACGAGCAGTACTTC. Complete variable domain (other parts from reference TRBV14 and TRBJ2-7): EAGVTQFPSHSVIEKGQTVTLRCDPISGHDNLYWYRRVMGKEIKFLLHFVKESKQDESGMPNNRFLAERTGGTYSTLKVQPAELEDSGVYFCASSKTGDPYEQYFGPGTRLTVT.